The present T cell receptor beta chain was sequenced within a study of blood T cell repertoires in COVID-19. Libraries were prepared by immunoSEQ multiplex PCR; TCRdb keeps only in-frame clonotypes and omits some of them. The sample has 100,000 to 120,000 clones, 88% seen once. The CDR3 totals 16 residues. Germline-derived CDR1 and CDR2 are SGHTA and FQGNSA. V gave up 1 base and J gave up 2 bases; unmatched junction bases: 6. Input material: peripheral blood. The TCR was taken from a human donor in a cohort sampled during active COVID-19. The chain uses TRBV7-2 and TRBJ2-5; 8 bases line up with TRBD1. DNA of the CDR3: TGTGCCAGCAGCTTAGAAGGCAGGGGGCGGCAAGAGACCCAGTACTTC. This sequence encodes CASSLEGRGRQETQYF.